The 13 T cell receptor beta chains in this list originate from one sample, sequenced in a study of blood T cell repertoires in COVID-19. Profiling relied on immunoSEQ multiplex PCR, and the TCRdb table lists in-frame clones only, not all of them. The table lists around 30,000 clones, more than 85% of them singletons. Input material: peripheral blood. The receptors were sampled from a male donor with active COVID-19.

J is TRBJ2-3 and V is TRBV18, with a weak D call TRBD2 (6 bases). Looked up from germline, CDR1 is KGHSH and CDR2 is LQKENI. V was trimmed by 5 bases and J by 5 bases, leaving 17 bases between them. The CDR3 contains 15 residues. CDR3 loop: CASSSLRKEGDTQYF. CDR3 sequence (DNA): TGTGCCAGCTCATCCCTTCGAAAGGAGGGAGATACGCAGTATTTT. Full variable domain (missing parts from reference TRBV18 and TRBJ2-3): NAGVMQNPRHLVRRRGQEARLRCSPMKGHSHVYWYRQLPEEGLKFMVYLQKENIIDESGMPKERFSAEFPKEGPSILRIQQVVRGDSAAYFCASSSLRKEGDTQYFGPGTRLTVL.

The V call is TRBV19, the J call TRBJ1-2; D possibly corresponds to TRBD1 (6 bases). The CDR3 contains 16 residues. Trimming stripped 5 bases from V and 1 base from J, with 17 bases between. CDR1 LNHDA and CDR2 SQIVND come from the germline V gene (reference sequence). The CDR3 sequence is CASSPGPGVFNYGYTF. The CDR3 region has the DNA TGTGCCAGTAGTCCCGGGCCAGGGGTTTTTAACTATGGCTACACCTTC.

J is TRBJ2-5 and V is TRBV18; D perhaps matches TRBD1 (5 bases). V lost 2 bases and J 3 bases, leaving 16 bases between the germline ends. The CDR3 is 16 residues long. Germline CDR1 KGHSH, CDR2 LQKENI. CDR3 DNA: TGTGCCAGCTCACCAGGTCGCAGTAGGACAAAAGAGACCCAGTACTTC. Protein sequence: CASSPGRSRTKETQYF.

The chain has TRBV6-5 and TRBJ2-2; possible D gene TRBD2, 6 bases. This CDR3 contains 15 residues. Germline CDR1 is MNHEY and CDR2 is SVGAGI. V lost 3 bases and J lost 5, with 13 bases in between. In nucleotides, the CDR3 is TGTGCCAGCAGTTATTTAGCGGTGAGGACCGGGGAGCTGTTTTTT. This translates into CASSYLAVRTGELFF.

The CDR3 loop is CSGMRGGTDTQYF. The CDR3 DNA reads as TGCAGCGGCATGCGGGGGGGCACAGATACGCAGTATTTT. The chain combines TRBV29-1 with TRBJ2-3; 8 bases map to TRBD2. The V gene's germline CDR1 is SQVTM and CDR2 ANQGSEA. V dropped 7 bases and J dropped 1; count of bases not matched to a gene: 4. The CDR3 extends over 13 amino acids.

This chain joins TRBV6-2 or TRBV6-3 and TRBJ2-1; the match to TRBD2 covers 12 bases. The CDR3 contains 18 residues. V shed 2 bases and J 9 bases; nucleotides not matched to a gene: 14. CDR1 and CDR2 from the germline V gene are MNHEY and SVGEGT. CDR3: CASSYNPLAGGALFEQFF. The CDR3 coding sequence is TGTGCCAGCAGTTACAACCCCCTAGCGGGGGGGGCCCTATTTGAGCAGTTCTTC.

This clone was detected only once. The gene calls are TRBV6-5 and TRBJ1-4; D is uncertain. This CDR3 has 12 residues. Looked up from germline, CDR1 is MNHEY and CDR2 is SVGAGI. V gave up 5 bases and J gave up 7 bases, with 8 bases separating them. In DNA form, the CDR3 reads TGTGCCAGCAGTCCAGGCCTTGAAAAACTGTTTTTT. Amino acids: CASSPGLEKLFF.

This chain uses TRBV6-5 with TRBJ2-7; D possibly corresponds to TRBD1 (5 bases). The germline CDR1 and CDR2 sequences are MNHEY and SVGAGI. V lost 2 bases and J 1 base, leaving 9 bases between the germline ends. This CDR3 contains 14 residues. DNA of the CDR3: TGTGCCAGCAGTTACGGGGCAGAGTCCTACGAGCAGTACTTC. The encoded protein is CASSYGAESYEQYF.

The chain joins TRBV5-1 to TRBJ2-2, with D perhaps TRBD2 (5 bases). The CDR3 totals 14 residues. Trimming took off 6 bases at V and 6 bases at J, with 15 bases between the two ends. In germline, CDR1 is SGHRS, CDR2 YFSETQ. The CDR3 loop reads CASKYDGVPGELFF. The CDR3 DNA sequence: TGCGCCAGCAAATACGACGGGGTACCCGGGGAGCTGTTTTTT.

The chain combines TRBV2 with TRBJ1-2; D uncertain. Trimming shortened V by 3 bases and J by 2 bases, and 10 bases separated the two germline ends. Germline-derived CDR1 and CDR2 are SNHLY and FYNNEI. The CDR3 totals 14 residues. The CDR3, as DNA: TGTGCCAGCAGTGAGAGGTGGGTCAACTATGGCTACACCTTC. This translates into CASSERWVNYGYTF. Full variable domain (missing parts from reference TRBV2 and TRBJ1-2): EPEVTQTPSHQVTQMGQEVILRCVPISNHLYFYWYRQILGQKVEFLVSFYNNEISEKSEIFDDQFSVERPDGSNFTLKIRSTKLEDSAMYFCASSERWVNYGYTFGSGTRLTVV.

The V gene is TRBV11-2, the J gene TRBJ2-7, with a tentative D call TRBD1 (5 bases). Looked up from germline, CDR1 is SGHAT and CDR2 is FQNNGV. Trimming stripped 5 bases from V and 3 bases from J, with 8 bases between. The CDR3 covers 12 residues. Written as DNA, the CDR3 is TGTGCCAGCAGCGGCAGGGTCTACGAGCAGTACTTC. Translated: CASSGRVYEQYF.

This sequence joins TRBV3-1 (or the pseudogene TRBV3-2) and TRBJ2-5; the D is unclear. The CDR3 totals 11 residues. From germline, CDR1 is LGHDT and CDR2 YNNKEL (reference sequence). The V end was cut by 4 bases, the J end by 10 bases, with 10 bases between. The CDR3 bases are TGTGCCAGCAGCCGGGCCCGAGACCAGTACTTC. Protein product: CASSRARDQYF.

CDR3 residues: CASSLEAGAYTGELFF. CDR3 sequence (DNA): TGCGCCAGCAGCTTGGAGGCGGGGGCCTACACCGGGGAGCTGTTTTTT. The rearrangement joins TRBV5-1 to TRBJ2-2; maybe TRBD2 (7 bases). The CDR3 sequence is 16 residues long. V was shortened by 0 bases and J by 3 bases, with 12 bases between the two germline ends. Germline CDR1 reads SGHRS; CDR2 reads YFSETQ.